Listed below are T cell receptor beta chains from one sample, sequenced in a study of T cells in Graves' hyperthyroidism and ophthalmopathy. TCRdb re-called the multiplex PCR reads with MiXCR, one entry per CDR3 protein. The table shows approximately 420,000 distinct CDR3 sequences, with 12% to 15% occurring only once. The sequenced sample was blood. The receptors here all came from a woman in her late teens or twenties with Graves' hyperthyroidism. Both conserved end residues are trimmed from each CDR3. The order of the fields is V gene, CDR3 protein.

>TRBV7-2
ASSTGGRGGYT
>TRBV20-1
SALKTGRNEKLF
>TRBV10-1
ASSEEADTEAF
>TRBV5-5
ASSREYSSGNTIY
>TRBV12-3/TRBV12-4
ASSSDIGEAF
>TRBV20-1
SAIDRVGQPQH
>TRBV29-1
SVALGSNQPQH
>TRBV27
ASSLMSGTNYGYT
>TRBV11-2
ASSLEAGGRAGYT
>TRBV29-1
SVVRGLDTEAF
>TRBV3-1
ASSQDRNNEQF
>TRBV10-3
AISESAGGSGNEQF
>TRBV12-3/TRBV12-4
ASSQSTRSDSPLH
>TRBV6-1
ASRPTVGSGNTIY
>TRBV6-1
ASSYAQWANYGYT
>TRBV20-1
SASYGVSYNEQF
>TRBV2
ASSILAGDTGELF
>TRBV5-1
ASSFHTGNNYGYT